The next 12 T cell receptor beta chains were all read from a single sample in a study of blood T cell repertoires in COVID-19. The data were produced by immunoSEQ multiplex PCR, yet TCRdb's version contains in-frame clones alone and is incomplete. The sample contains around 170,000 clones, around 84% of which appear only once. Sequencing used peripheral blood. The receptors derive from a man between 25 and 39 years old with active or convalescent COVID-19.

The CDR3 DNA sequence: TGTGCCAGCAGCTGGGACAGAGAGACCCAGTACTTC. The encoded protein is CASSWDRETQYF. This sequence joins TRBV11-1 and TRBJ2-5, with 7 bases aligning to TRBD1. The germline CDR1 and CDR2 sequences are SGHAT and FQDESV (reference sequence). The J segment lost 4 bases and the V segment lost 4 bases, leaving 0 bases of the junction unmatched. The CDR3 has 12 amino acids.

The chain joins TRBV27 to TRBJ1-2; TRBD1 agrees at 9 bases. CDR3 length equals 17 residues. Germline CDR1 reads MNHEY; CDR2 reads SMNVEV (reference sequence). Losses at the gene ends were 5 bases for V and 4 bases for J; bases not matched to a gene: 14. Written as DNA, the CDR3 is TGTGCCAGCAGTCCGGGGATCACAGGGGGCGCCGGCTATGGCTACACCTTC. Amino acids: CASSPGITGGAGYGYTF.

The chain carries TRBV5-4 and TRBJ2-6, with 14 bases that match TRBD2. The junction had 6 bases not matched to a gene; V was cut back by 4 bases and J by 0 bases. Germline V CDR1 and CDR2: SGHNT, YYREEE (reference sequence). The CDR3 runs to 19 residues. The CDR3 nucleotides read TGTGCCAGCAGCCCTGGGACTAGCGGGGGACCCTCTGGGGCCAACGTCCTGACTTTC. Encoded protein: CASSPGTSGGPSGANVLTF.

V gene TRBV7-3 combines with J gene TRBJ1-1, with D perhaps TRBD1 (5 bases). V was trimmed by 1 base and J by 3 bases, leaving 18 bases between them. CDR3 size: 17 residues. Germline V gene sequence: CDR1 SGHTA, CDR2 FQGTGA. The CDR3 DNA reads TGTGCCAGCAGCTTAAACCAGGGTTTGGGCAGGGACACTGAAGCTTTCTTT. Translation gives CASSLNQGLGRDTEAFF.

The chain links TRBV27 to TRBJ2-7; TRBD2 aligns across 12 bases. CDR3 length: 17 residues. In germline, CDR1 is MNHEY, CDR2 SMNVEV (reference sequence). The junction had 12 bases not matched to a gene; V was cut back by 3 bases and J by 6 bases. For the CDR3, the DNA is TGTGCCAGCAGTTTGCCTAGCGGGGGGGCGCCTGACTGCGAGCAGTACGTC. It encodes CASSLPSGGAPDCEQYV.

This chain uses TRBV27 with TRBJ2-7, with a possible D match to TRBD2 (6 bases). The CDR3 is made up of 11 amino acids. Trimming removed 7 bases from V and 3 bases from J, with 7 bases in between. CDR1 is MNHEY and CDR2 is SMNVEV in the germline V gene (reference sequence). In DNA, the CDR3 is TGTGCCAGCACCGGGGGCTACGAGCAGTACTTC. Protein sequence: CASTGGYEQYF.

This clone was detected a few times. The chain links TRBV5-4 to TRBJ1-6, with D perhaps matching TRBD1 (6 bases). Germline CDR1 is SGHNT and CDR2 is YYREEE (reference sequence). CDR3 length: 14 amino acids. V was clipped by 4 bases and J by 7 bases, with 12 bases between them. The CDR3 spells CASSTDRTNSPLHF. The CDR3 DNA follows: TGTGCCAGCAGCACCGACAGGACCAATTCACCCCTCCACTTT.

This clone was counted a few times. The J gene is TRBJ2-7, the V gene TRBV27, with 10 bases that match TRBD1. Trimming at V came to 3 bases and at J to 7 bases, leaving 6 bases not matched to a gene. Germline-derived CDR1 and CDR2 are MNHEY and SMNVEV (reference sequence). The CDR3 consists of 14 residues. This chain's CDR3 is CASSFLGTGVEQYF. The CDR3 nucleotides read TGTGCCAGCAGTTTTCTCGGGACAGGGGTGGAGCAGTACTTC.

This chain joins TRBV6-2 or TRBV6-3 and TRBJ1-1; TRBD1 aligns across 8 bases. The germline V gene encodes CDR1 MNHEY and CDR2 SVGEGT. J lost 1 base, V lost 5 bases, and 6 bases had no gene match. The CDR3 sequence is 15 residues long. The CDR3 loop reads CASSPSGTGNTEAFF. CDR3 bases: TGTGCCAGCAGTCCATCCGGGACAGGGAACACTGAAGCTTTCTTT.

V and J are TRBV19 and TRBJ1-4; no clear D. The CDR3 extends over 16 amino acids. Germline V lookup: CDR1 LNHDA, CDR2 SQIVND (reference sequence). V lost 1 base and J lost 8, with 17 bases in between. This CDR3 is CASSIGVQSPGEKLFF. In nucleotides, the CDR3 is TGTGCCAGTAGTATAGGGGTACAGTCTCCGGGGGAAAAACTGTTTTTT.

The gene calls are TRBV25-1 and TRBJ2-2, with 8 bases that match TRBD1. V lost 4 bases and J lost 0; bases outside the gene matches: 10. The CDR3 length is 18 residues. CDR1 is MGHDK, CDR2 SYGVNS, per germline. Written as DNA, the CDR3 is TGTGCCAGCAGTGCCCGAACAGGGGGTCCCTCGAACACCGGGGAGCTGTTTTTT. Translation: CASSARTGGPSNTGELFF.

This clone is a singleton in its sample. The V gene is TRBV11-1, the J gene TRBJ2-7; the match to TRBD1 covers 7 bases. The CDR3 spans 14 residues. With V trimmed by 5 bases and J by 5 bases, 9 bases remained unmatched. CDR1 SGHAT and CDR2 FQDESV come from the germline V gene (reference sequence). The CDR3 here is CASSKHTDRDEQYV. DNA of the CDR3: TGTGCCAGCAGCAAACATACCGACAGGGACGAGCAGTACGTC.